A single sample gave rise to the 25 T cell receptor beta chains below, sequenced in a study of blood T cells in healthy people across ages. Through a sample-barcoded 5' primer and a J-beta primer mix, a second PCR was run for about 6 to 11 cycles. Each CDR3 protein is one row after TCRdb ran MiXCR on the 5' RACE reads. The sample contains roughly 700,000 distinct CDR3 sequences, 45% to 50% of which appear only once. Sequencing was performed on blood. The receptors derive from a woman aged 60-75 years in good health.

The rearrangement links TRBV5-1 to TRBJ1-3; D ambiguous. V was pared by 5 bases and J by 0 bases, with 12 bases between. The CDR3 loop spans 15 amino acids. Per the germline V gene, CDR1 is SGHRS and CDR2 is YFSETQ. The CDR3 DNA reads as TGCGCCAGCAGGCCTACGACAAGCTCTGGAAACACCATATATTTT. This translates into CASRPTTSSGNTIYF.

This chain joins TRBV4-2 and TRBJ2-3; the match to TRBD2 covers 9 bases. The CDR3 consists of 15 residues. V lost 0 bases to trimming and J lost 6 bases; unmatched junction nucleotides: 4. Germline values: CDR1 LGHNA, CDR2 YNFKEQ. CDR3 sequence (DNA): TGTGCCAGCAGCCAAGAACAGCGGGAGGAGGATACGCAGTATTTT. This gives the protein CASSQEQREEDTQYF.

The J gene is TRBJ2-1, the V gene TRBV2; a possible D gene is TRBD2 (7 bases). The CDR3 covers 13 residues. The germline V and J ends were trimmed by 8 bases and 7 bases, with 15 bases remaining between them. Germline assignment: CDR1 SNHLY and CDR2 FYNNEI. CDR3 nucleotides: TGTGCCAGCGGGCTGGGGGGGCCAAATGAGCAGTTCTTC. Its translation: CASGLGGPNEQFF.

This clonotype was observed many times. This chain connects TRBV20-1 to TRBJ1-6; 10 nucleotides line up with TRBD1. CDR1 is DFQATT, CDR2 SNEGSKA, per germline (reference sequence). The CDR3 sequence is 15 residues long. The junction had 4 bases not matched to a gene; V was cut back by 0 bases and J by 8 bases. CDR3 DNA sequence: TGCAGTGCTAGAGATGGGACAGGGGCTTATTCACCCCTCCACTTT. This gives the protein CSARDGTGAYSPLHF.

The rearrangement uses TRBV20-1 and TRBJ2-7, with D possibly TRBD1 on 5 matching bases. The CDR3 runs to 12 residues. Deletions cut 5 bases from V and 6 bases from J, with 14 bases between. Germline lookup yields CDR1 DFQATT and CDR2 SNEGSKA (reference sequence). The CDR3 loop reads CSAAPGSGEQYF. For the CDR3, the DNA is TGCAGTGCTGCGCCAGGGTCGGGCGAGCAGTACTTC.

The CDR3 protein is CSARDRASGRALSYNEQFF. CDR3 sequence (DNA): TGCAGTGCTAGAGATAGGGCTAGCGGGAGGGCACTTTCCTACAATGAGCAGTTCTTC. The J gene is TRBJ2-1, the V gene TRBV20-1; 12 bases match TRBD2. Germline-derived CDR1 and CDR2 are DFQATT and SNEGSKA (reference sequence). CDR3 length: 19 amino acids. The junction had 10 bases not matched to a gene; V was cut back by 0 bases and J by 1 base.

The chain uses TRBV7-9 and TRBJ2-1; 10 bases are a match to TRBD1. Germline CDR1 is SEHNR and CDR2 is FQNEAQ (reference sequence). The CDR3 length is 18 residues. V lost 0 bases, J lost 7 bases, and 12 bases stayed unmatched. The chain's CDR3 is CASSLAGQGVISVNEQFF. The CDR3 DNA reads as TGTGCCAGCAGCTTAGCCGGACAGGGGGTGATAAGTGTTAATGAGCAGTTCTTC.

This clonotype has only a few counts. The CDR3 here is CASSPGWGTEAFF. CDR3 nucleotide sequence: TGTGCCAGCAGCCCCGGGTGGGGGACTGAAGCTTTCTTT. This chain joins TRBV7-2 and TRBJ1-1, with TRBD1 as a possible D gene (5 bases). There are 13 residues in the CDR3. V dropped 5 bases and J dropped 5 bases, with 12 bases sitting between them. Germline V CDR1 and CDR2: SGHTA, FQGNSA.

The rearrangement links TRBV2 to TRBJ2-7; D gene ambiguous. Near its end, the DNA agrees better with TRBJ2-5, so the J call may be wrong. Germline V gene data show CDR1 as SNHLY and CDR2 as FYNNEI. This CDR3 is built from 16 residues. Here the CDR3 reads CASSEALWSGGETQYF. The CDR3 DNA is TGTGCCAGCAGTGAAGCGCTCTGGTCCGGCGGAGAGACCCAGTACTTC.

The chain is built from TRBV4-2 and TRBJ1-1, with D unresolved. V was clipped by 1 base and J by 0 bases, with 6 bases between them. CDR1 and CDR2 (germline): LGHNA, YNFKEQ. The CDR3 runs 14 residues. CDR3 nucleotides: TGTGCCAGCAGCCAAGGGACGGTGAACACTGAAGCTTTCTTT. Residues: CASSQGTVNTEAFF.

This clonotype was recorded only once. The CDR3 is CASSARTDPYGYTF. In nucleotides, the CDR3 is TGTGCCAGCAGCGCCCGGACAGACCCCTATGGCTACACCTTC. The chain uses TRBV7-9 and TRBJ1-2; perhaps TRBD1 as D (6 bases). There are 14 residues in the CDR3. CDR1 is SEHNR and CDR2 is FQNEAQ in the germline V gene (reference sequence). V lost 5 bases and J lost 4, with 14 bases in between.

This clonotype has at least ten counts. This sequence joins TRBV7-2 and TRBJ2-7, with D possibly being TRBD1 or TRBD2 (5 bases each). This CDR3 has 12 residues. The ends were cut back, 4 bases at V and 3 bases at J, with 7 bases in the middle. Germline CDR1 and CDR2: SGHTA and FQGNSA. As DNA, the CDR3 is TGTGCCAGCAGCTGGGACCTCTACGAGCAGTACTTC. Protein product: CASSWDLYEQYF.

This clonotype was seen ten or more times. This chain uses TRBV29-1 with TRBJ2-3; 7 bases align to TRBD1. CDR3 length: 13 amino acids. The ends lost 7 bases at V and 4 bases at J; junction bases unmatched: 8. Germline lookup yields CDR1 SQVTM and CDR2 ANQGSEA. The CDR3 nucleotides read TGCAGCGCAACACAACAGGGGCCAGATACGCAGTATTTT. Protein: CSATQQGPDTQYF.

This clonotype was detected a few times. The CDR3 spells CASSRNGGSGANVLTF. The CDR3 DNA reads TGTGCCAGCAGCCGGAACGGAGGCTCTGGGGCCAACGTCCTGACTTTC. This chain joins TRBV14 and TRBJ2-6; weak D call: TRBD2 (5 bases). This CDR3 has 16 residues. V lost 4 bases, J lost 0 bases, and 10 bases lay in between. The germline V gene encodes CDR1 SGHDN and CDR2 FVKESK.

Only a few counts were recorded for this clonotype. The V call is TRBV2, the J call TRBJ1-1; the match to TRBD1 covers 8 bases. The length of the CDR3 is 14 residues. Germline lookup yields CDR1 SNHLY and CDR2 FYNNEI. Trimming removed 5 bases from V and 6 bases from J; junction bases left unmatched: 8. CDR3 sequence (DNA): TGTGCCAGCAGTTTGACAGGGGAGCCTGCTGAAGCTTTCTTT. It specifies CASSLTGEPAEAFF.

The rearrangement uses TRBV7-6 and TRBJ2-3; D is unclear. The V end was cut by 2 bases, the J end by 2 bases, with 14 bases between. CDR1 and CDR2 from the germline V gene are SGHVS and FNYEAQ. There are 16 residues in the CDR3. CDR3 amino acids: CASSLLPKVSTDTQYF. In DNA, the CDR3 is TGTGCCAGCAGCTTACTCCCCAAGGTTTCCACAGATACGCAGTATTTT. Full variable domain (outside the CDR3, taken from reference TRBV7-6 and TRBJ2-3): GAGVSQSPRYKVTKRGQDVALRCDPISGHVSLYWYRQALGQGPEFLTYFNYEAQQDKSGLPNDRFSAERPEGSISTLTIQRTEQRDSAMYRCASSLLPKVSTDTQYFGPGTRLTVL.

The genes are TRBV20-1 and TRBJ2-5, with 9 bases that match TRBD1. Germline V gene lookup returns CDR1 DFQATT and CDR2 SNEGSKA (reference sequence). Trimming cost V 4 bases and J 4 bases; bases outside gene matches: 4. The CDR3 spans 13 residues. The CDR3 DNA reads as TGCAGTGCTAACAGGGGGCTGGGAGAGACCCAGTACTTC. It yields the protein CSANRGLGETQYF.

The CDR3 bases are TGCGCCAGCAGCCAGTCCTCCGGGGAGCAGTTCTTC. Amino acids: CASSQSSGEQFF. The chain recombines TRBV4-3 with TRBJ2-1; D is unclear. Germline CDR1 LGHNA, CDR2 YSLEER. The CDR3 runs 12 residues. V lost 3 bases, J lost 10 bases, and 10 bases lay in between.

The chain's CDR3 is CASSRDEGRYSPYEQYF. Written as DNA, the CDR3 is TGCGCCAGCAGCCGGGACGAGGGCCGGTATTCCCCCTACGAGCAGTACTTC. The chain has TRBV5-1 and TRBJ2-7, with D perhaps given as TRBD1 or TRBD2 (5 bases each). This CDR3 is built from 17 residues. The germline V and J ends were trimmed by 4 bases and 2 bases, with 22 bases remaining between them. Germline V gene data show CDR1 as SGHRS and CDR2 as YFSETQ.

This chain uses TRBV7-3 with TRBJ2-1, with 10 positions matching TRBD2. Germline V gives CDR1 SGHTA, CDR2 FQGTGA. This CDR3 region has 15 residues. Losses at the gene ends were 2 bases for V and 6 bases for J; bases not matched to a gene: 4. The CDR3 protein is CASSLLAGALNEQFF. DNA of the CDR3: TGTGCCAGCAGCTTACTAGCGGGAGCTCTCAATGAGCAGTTCTTC.

This clonotype was detected only a few times. This chain connects TRBV27 to TRBJ1-6; D gene unclear. This CDR3 contains 15 residues. V lost 1 base and J 7 bases, leaving 11 bases between the germline ends. CDR1 is MNHEY, CDR2 SMNVEV, per germline (reference sequence). CDR3 region: CASSLWSTSNSPLHF. The DNA for the CDR3 is TGTGCCAGCAGTTTATGGAGCACCTCCAATTCACCCCTCCACTTT.

This clonotype was found many times. The chain has TRBV6-1 and TRBJ1-2; D gene ambiguous. The CDR3 covers 13 residues. Germline V gives CDR1 MNHNS, CDR2 SASEGT. Trimming left V 5 bases short and J 0 bases short, with 7 bases between. DNA of the CDR3: TGTGCCAGCAGTAGGGCAGCTAACTATGGCTACACCTTC. Translation gives CASSRAANYGYTF.

The CDR3 sequence is CASSVRRESSYNEQFF. CDR3 coding DNA: TGTGCCAGCAGCGTGCGGCGGGAAAGCTCCTACAATGAGCAGTTCTTC. The rearrangement links TRBV9 to TRBJ2-1; a weak D match, TRBD2 (6 bases). V dropped 2 bases and J dropped 0 bases, with 12 bases sitting between them. The CDR3 loop spans 16 amino acids. Germline V gene lookup returns CDR1 SGDLS and CDR2 YYNGEE.

This chain links TRBV6-5 with TRBJ2-1; 9 bases agree with TRBD2. The CDR3 is made up of 12 amino acids. Unmatched junction bases numbered 3, after V lost 5 bases and J lost 10 bases. The germline V gene encodes CDR1 MNHEY and CDR2 SVGAGI. The CDR3 reads CASSRSGGEQFF. Here the CDR3 DNA reads TGTGCCAGCAGTCGTAGCGGGGGAGAGCAGTTCTTC.

This chain uses TRBV5-1 with TRBJ2-1; no firm D call. Germline V gene data show CDR1 as SGHRS and CDR2 as YFSETQ. V was clipped by 2 bases and J by 10 bases, with 13 bases between them. The CDR3 is made up of 13 amino acids. CDR3 DNA: TGCGCCAGCAGCTTAAGCAACACGGTCGAGCAGTTCTTC. It translates to CASSLSNTVEQFF.